The 3 T cell receptor beta chains below come from one sample, sequenced in a study of T cells after yellow fever vaccination. MiXCR was run by TCRdb on the 5' RACE reads, yielding one entry per CDR3 protein. The repertoire holds some 320,000 distinct CDR3 sequences, with around 8.6% as singletons. This specimen consisted of CD4+ T cells sorted from PBMCs, obtained 5 days after the yellow fever booster vaccination. These receptors originate from a man younger than 35 who received the YFV17D yellow fever vaccine.

This rearrangement joins TRBV4-3 to TRBJ2-2; D is unclear. With 0 bases removed from V and 7 bases from J, the gap between germline ends came to 6 bases. The CDR3 is made up of 13 amino acids. Germline V gene sequence: CDR1 LGHNA, CDR2 YSLEER. DNA for the CDR3: TGCGCCAGCAGCCAAGACGAAGGCGGGGAGCTGTTTTTT. Amino acid sequence: CASSQDEGGELFF.

This clonotype has a handful of counts. The genes are TRBV6-4 and TRBJ2-3, with D perhaps matching TRBD2 (6 bases). V was pared by 4 bases and J by 4 bases, with 12 bases between. In germline, CDR1 is MRHNA, CDR2 SNTAGT. This CDR3 has 14 amino acids. CDR3 sequence reads: CASSVELASDTQYF. CDR3 DNA sequence: TGTGCCAGCAGTGTAGAACTAGCCTCAGATACGCAGTATTTT.

This chain links TRBV19 with TRBJ2-5; no definite D call. The CDR3 is 15 amino acids. CDR1 is LNHDA, CDR2 SQIVND, per germline (reference sequence). Trimming removed 7 bases from V and 0 bases from J, with 15 bases in between. The CDR3 nucleotides read TGTGCCAGTAAAGGGAAAGGCCAGTACCAAGAGACCCAGTACTTC. This gives the protein CASKGKGQYQETQYF. Filled out from reference TRBV19 and TRBJ2-5, the complete variable domain reads DGGITQSPKYLFRKEGQNVTLSCEQNLNHDAMYWYRQDPGQGLRLIYYSQIVNDFQKGDIAEGYSVSREKKESFPLTVTSAQKNPTAFYLCASKGKGQYQETQYFGPGTRLLVL.